This T cell receptor beta chain is from a study of T cells expressing NK-cell markers. The wider study: Source material for TCR beta repertoires consisted of sorted CD3+CD56+NKG2C+, CD3+CD56+NKG2C- and CD3+CD56-NKG2C+ T cells.

As the method of synthesis, 5'RACE template switching with UMIs yielded TCR beta cDNA. TCRdb reprocessed the 5' RACE reads and keeps a single row for each CDR3 protein, giving no DNA. Recorded for this sample: 400,000 to 550,000 distinct CDR3 sequences. This CDR3 has 15 amino acids. Germline CDR1 reads KGHSH; CDR2 reads LQKENI. This receptor was obtained from a woman between 18 and 75 years old in good health. This chain links TRBV18 with TRBJ2-1; with no DNA, the TCRdb D assignment of TRBD2 cannot be verified. The sample consisted of blood T cells: a sorted CD56 or NKG2C T cell subset, CD4+ or CD8+ T cells, or bulk PBMC T cells (not recorded which). CDR3 in amino acids: CASSPGLLSYNEQFF. The full variable domain, with the rest looked up from reference TRBV18 and TRBJ2-1, is NAGVMQNPRHLVRRRGQEARLRCSPMKGHSHVYWYRQLPEEGLKFMVYLQKENIIDESGMPKERFSAEFPKEGPSILRIQQVVRGDSAAYFCASSPGLLSYNEQFFGPGTRLTVL.